Listed below are T cell receptor beta chains from one sample, sequenced in a study of shared clonotypes between healthy human individuals. Data came from immunoSEQ multiplex PCR; TCRdb stores just in-frame clones and leaves some out. The sample carries roughly 2,500,000 clones, over 85% recorded once. The sample consisted of naive CD4+ T cells from PBMCs. These receptors were taken from a man younger than 30 in good health. Some clones in this sample may be carry-over from other donors' samples. The CDR3 runs from the conserved cysteine through the conserved F or W. The D gene is left open where the match is weak. Size is stated for part of the rows, as once, few or many counts, or as a class when the clone is expanded.

j_call,clone_size,v_call,d_call,cdr3_aa,cdr3_nt
TRBJ2-7,.,TRBV6-1,.,CASSEAAGSYEQYF,TGTGCCAGCAGTGAAGCGGCCGGGAGCTACGAGCAGTACTTC
TRBJ2-5,.,TRBV2,TRBD1,CASLTAAPSPGQGYATQYF,TGTGCCAGCCTAACAGCTGCCCCTTCTCCGGGACAGGGTTATGCGACCCAGTACTTC
TRBJ2-1,.,TRBV7-2,.,CASSLVGNEQFF,TGTGCCAGCAGCTTAGTGGGGAATGAGCAGTTCTTC
TRBJ2-1,once,TRBV2,.,CASTAQGSYNEQFF,TGTGCCAGCACGGCGCAGGGTTCCTACAATGAGCAGTTCTTC
TRBJ2-7,.,TRBV5-6,.,CASSLQLATYEQYF,TGTGCCAGCAGCTTGCAGCTAGCAACCTACGAGCAGTACTTC
TRBJ1-5,.,TRBV25-1,TRBD1,CASSGETGYGNQPQHF,TGTGCCAGCAGTGGAGAGACAGGGTATGGCAATCAGCCCCAGCATTTT
TRBJ1-4,once,TRBV4-1,.,CASSQVLEKLFF,TGCGCCAGCAGCCAAGTTCTCGAAAAACTGTTTTTT
TRBJ1-6,.,TRBV28,.,CASSPFGPLHF,TGTGCCAGCAGTCCCTTCGGGCCCCTCCACTTT
TRBJ1-1,.,TRBV15,.,CATSRDRETVNTEAFF,TGTGCCACCAGCAGAGATCGCGAGACGGTGAACACTGAAGCTTTCTTT
TRBJ1-1,.,TRBV7-3,.,CASSYGGDTEAFF,TGTGCCAGCTCCTACGGGGGGGACACTGAAGCTTTCTTT
TRBJ2-5,.,TRBV18,.,CASSPGQVETQYF,TGTGCCAGCTCACCCGGCCAGGTGGAGACCCAGTACTTC
TRBJ2-4,.,TRBV9,.,CASSPGLGAPAKNIQYF,TGTGCCAGCAGCCCCGGATTGGGGGCTCCGGCCAAAAACATTCAGTACTTC
TRBJ2-6,.,TRBV27,TRBD2,CASKGLAVASGANVLTF,TGTGCCAGCAAAGGACTAGCGGTCGCCTCTGGGGCCAACGTCCTGACTTTC
TRBJ1-1,.,TRBV6-6,TRBD1,CASSIQGHDTEAFF,TGTGCCAGCAGCATACAGGGGCACGACACTGAAGCTTTCTTT
TRBJ1-5,.,TRBV28,.,CASSLPGWNQPQHF,TGTGCCAGCAGTTTACCGGGATGGAATCAGCCCCAGCATTTT
TRBJ2-2,once,TRBV29-1,.,CSVKNSGTGELFF,TGCAGCGTAAAAAACAGCGGAACCGGGGAGCTGTTTTTT
TRBJ2-1,.,TRBV5-1,TRBD2,CASSLSISGGWSGEQFF,TGCGCCAGCAGCTTGAGTATAAGCGGGGGGTGGAGCGGTGAGCAGTTCTTC
TRBJ1-2,.,TRBV28,.,CASSSGGADYGYTF,TGTGCCAGCAGTTCCGGCGGCGCCGACTATGGCTACACCTTC
TRBJ1-5,.,TRBV30,.,CAWSVSVNQPQHF,TGTGCCTGGAGTGTATCCGTCAATCAGCCCCAGCATTTT
TRBJ1-5,.,TRBV6-6,.,CASSSSAMQDNQPQHF,TGTGCCAGCAGTTCTAGCGCTATGCAGGATAATCAGCCCCAGCATTTT
TRBJ1-1,.,TRBV2,.,CASSVDGGTEAFF,TGTGCCAGCAGTGTTGATGGGGGCACTGAAGCTTTCTTT
TRBJ2-1,.,TRBV4-2,TRBD2,CASSPHPSGGADHNEQFF,TGTGCCAGCAGCCCCCACCCTTCGGGGGGGGCAGATCATAATGAGCAGTTCTTC